These 18 T cell receptor beta chains originate from one sample sequenced in a study of chronic HIV infection and antiretroviral therapy. MiXCR was run by TCRdb on the 5' RACE reads, yielding one entry per CDR3 protein. The repertoire holds more than 25,000 distinct CDR3 sequences, with about 9.6% as singletons. Sequencing used peripheral blood. These receptors all stem from an adult who had HIV and had not received antiretroviral therapy, or was an uninfected healthy control (not recorded which).

In its sample, this clonotype was seen many times. This chain connects TRBV25-1 to TRBJ2-5; no definite D call. The CDR3 loop spans 15 amino acids. From germline, CDR1 is MGHDK and CDR2 SYGVNS. Deletions cut 1 base from V and 0 bases from J, with 9 bases between. The chain's CDR3 is CASSESDGHQETQYF. The CDR3 coding sequence is TGTGCCAGCAGTGAATCCGACGGCCACCAAGAGACCCAGTACTTC. Full variable domain (remainder filled in from reference TRBV25-1 and TRBJ2-5): EADIYQTPRYLVIGTGKKITLECSQTMGHDKMYWYQQDPGMELHLIHYSYGVNSTEKGDLSSESTVSRIRTEHFPLTLESARPSHTSQYLCASSESDGHQETQYFGPGTRLLVL.

This clonotype showed up just a few times. An end of the junction differs from the germline gene, which may be a read error. The chain couples TRBV7-8 to TRBJ2-3; unclear D gene. The CDR3 runs 15 residues. From germline, CDR1 is SGHVS and CDR2 FQNEAQ. CDR3 in amino acids: CASSSDGEPTYTQYF. As DNA, the CDR3 is TGTGCCAGCAGCTCGGACGGTGAACCCACATATACGCAGTATTTT.

The genes are TRBV12-3 or TRBV12-4 and TRBJ1-5; a possible D gene is TRBD1 (5 bases). The CDR3 is 13 amino acids. V was cut by 9 bases and J by 2 bases, with 11 bases left in between. Here the CDR3 reads CASGGGGNQPQHF. Written as DNA, the CDR3 is TGTGCCAGTGGGGGGGGTGGCAATCAGCCCCAGCATTTT.

As concerns this clonotype: A much larger clone differs by one base, so this may be a read error. V usage is TRBV20-1 and J usage is TRBJ1-4; D ambiguous. CDR3 size: 11 residues. Germline CDR1 reads DFQATT; CDR2 reads SNEGSKA (reference sequence). The ends were cut back, 6 bases at V and 8 bases at J, with 10 bases in the middle. The CDR3 sequence: CSARDQEKLFF. The CDR3 nucleotides read TGCAGTGCCCGAGACCAGGAAAAACTGTTTTTT.

This clonotype was detected ten times or more. The V call is TRBV27, the J call TRBJ1-1; 8 bases agree with TRBD1. In germline, CDR1 is MNHEY, CDR2 SMNVEV (reference sequence). V trimming: 6 bases; J trimming: 1 base; junction bases outside the gene matches: 10. CDR3 size: 16 residues. For the CDR3, the DNA is TGTGCCAGCAGCCCCCTGTCAGACAGGGGGAACACTGAAGCTTTCTTT. This translates into CASSPLSDRGNTEAFF.

This clonotype was detected ten times or more. The rearrangement joins TRBV20-1 to TRBJ2-7, with 8 bases matching TRBD2. The CDR3 covers 13 residues. V was pared by 6 bases and J by 6 bases, with 10 bases of the junction left unmatched. Germline assignment: CDR1 DFQATT and CDR2 SNEGSKA (reference sequence). The CDR3 coding sequence is TGCAGTGCCGGAGCGGGAGCTTCCGGCGAGCAGTACTTC. Encoded protein: CSAGAGASGEQYF.

This clonotype was found many times. The chain uses TRBV3-1 and TRBJ2-3; no reliable D call. Deletions cut 0 bases from V and 0 bases from J, with 10 bases between. CDR1 and CDR2 (germline): LGHDT, YNNKEL (reference sequence). This CDR3 is 16 amino acids long. The CDR3 loop is CASSQDPSWSTDTQYF. The CDR3 DNA reads TGTGCCAGCAGCCAAGATCCCTCCTGGAGCACAGATACGCAGTATTTT.

This clonotype was seen a few times. J is TRBJ1-2 and V is TRBV6-6; 7 nucleotides line up with TRBD1. CDR3 length: 13 amino acids. CDR1 and CDR2 (germline): MNHNY, SVGAGI (reference sequence). Trimming removed 7 bases from V and 8 bases from J; junction bases left unmatched: 10. CDR3 loop: CASKDREPEGYTF. The CDR3 bases are TGTGCCAGCAAAGACAGGGAACCGGAAGGCTACACCTTC.

This clonotype was detected ten times or more. V is TRBV5-1 and J is TRBJ2-5; D is possibly TRBD1 (5 bases). This CDR3 is 13 amino acids long. Deletions cut 1 base from V and 2 bases from J, with 6 bases between. The germline V gene encodes CDR1 SGHRS and CDR2 YFSETQ. The CDR3 bases are TGCGCCAGCAGCTTGCGACAGCAAGAGACCCAGTACTTC. Translating it yields CASSLRQQETQYF. Using reference TRBV5-1 and TRBJ2-5 for the parts outside the CDR3, the full variable domain is KAGVTQTPRYLIKTRGQQVTLSCSPISGHRSVSWYQQTPGQGLQFLFEYFSETQRNKGNFPGRFSGRQFSNSRSEMNVSTLELGDSALYLCASSLRQQETQYFGPGTRLLVL.

The rearrangement uses TRBV4-3 and TRBJ1-1; D uncertain. The CDR3 spans 15 residues. V lost 0 bases and J lost 0, with 8 bases in between. Per the germline V gene, CDR1 is LGHNA and CDR2 is YSLEER. The CDR3: CASSQERTVNTEAFF. CDR3 in DNA: TGCGCCAGCAGCCAAGAGAGGACGGTGAACACTGAAGCTTTCTTT.

The rearrangement links TRBV29-1 to TRBJ1-1; weak D call: TRBD1 (5 bases). Deletions cut 6 bases from V and 3 bases from J, with 17 bases between. The CDR3 contains 14 residues. In germline, CDR1 is SQVTM, CDR2 ANQGSEA. The CDR3 loop reads CSVWDFREDTEAFF. In nucleotides, the CDR3 is TGCAGCGTCTGGGACTTCCGAGAGGACACTGAAGCTTTCTTT.

This CDR3 is CASLTGGSYNEQFF. The CDR3 DNA reads TGTGCCAGCCTTACAGGAGGCTCCTACAATGAGCAGTTCTTC. The rearrangement joins TRBV2 to TRBJ2-1; D may correspond to TRBD1 or TRBD2 (5 bases each). Trimming shortened V by 8 bases and J by 0 bases, and 11 bases separated the two germline ends. The germline V gene has CDR1 SNHLY and CDR2 FYNNEI. The CDR3 sequence is 14 residues long.

This clonotype occurred a few times. V and J are TRBV7-3 and TRBJ1-1, with TRBD1 matching 7 bases. CDR1 and CDR2 from the germline V gene are SGHTA and FQGTGA. V was clipped by 2 bases and J by 10 bases; unmatched bases: 7. This CDR3 has 13 residues. As DNA, the CDR3 is TGTGCCAGCAGCTTAGCAAAGACAGGGCGAGCTTTCTTT. Its protein product is CASSLAKTGRAFF.

This chain joins TRBV11-2 and TRBJ2-5, with 8 bases lining up with TRBD2. The germline CDR1 and CDR2 sequences are SGHAT and FQNNGV. With V trimmed by 4 bases and J by 3 bases, 10 bases remained unmatched. The CDR3 has 16 amino acids. The CDR3 loop reads CASSSHHIAGKETQYF. CDR3 coding DNA: TGTGCCAGCAGCTCCCACCACATAGCGGGAAAAGAGACCCAGTACTTC.

This clonotype was seen a handful of times. The V call is TRBV15, the J call TRBJ2-5, with D possibly being TRBD2 (6 bases). Trimming stripped 5 bases from V and 4 bases from J, with 14 bases between. Germline-derived CDR1 and CDR2 are LNHNV and YYDKDF (reference sequence). The CDR3 is 14 residues long. The CDR3 is CATSRNGGTETQYF. CDR3 bases: TGTGCCACCAGCCGAAACGGGGGTACAGAGACCCAGTACTTC.

The gene calls are TRBV25-1 and TRBJ2-5; TRBD2 agrees at 7 bases. The CDR3 runs 15 residues. Trimming removed 2 bases from V and 2 bases from J; junction bases left unmatched: 5. CDR1 MGHDK and CDR2 SYGVNS come from the germline V gene. Here the CDR3 DNA reads TGTGCCAGCAGTGAACCTAGCGGCCGACAAGAGACCCAGTACTTC. Its protein is CASSEPSGRQETQYF. The full variable domain, its missing parts supplied by reference TRBV25-1 and TRBJ2-5, is EADIYQTPRYLVIGTGKKITLECSQTMGHDKMYWYQQDPGMELHLIHYSYGVNSTEKGDLSSESTVSRIRTEHFPLTLESARPSHTSQYLCASSEPSGRQETQYFGPGTRLLVL.

This chain connects TRBV3-1 to TRBJ2-5; D may be TRBD2 (5 bases). The CDR3 totals 14 residues. Germline CDR1 is LGHDT and CDR2 is YNNKEL (reference sequence). Trimming took off 0 bases at V and 2 bases at J, with 7 bases between the two ends. The CDR3 region has the DNA TGTGCCAGCAGCCAAGATCTAGCACAAGAGACCCAGTACTTC. This gives the protein CASSQDLAQETQYF.

This clonotype was counted many times. The chain recombines TRBV28 with TRBJ2-1; a possible D gene is TRBD1 (5 bases). The V gene's germline CDR1 is MDHEN and CDR2 SYDVKM. CDR3 length: 15 amino acids. V shed 2 bases and J shed 4 bases, with 12 bases lying between them. Written as DNA, the CDR3 is TGTGCCAGCAGTTTACCCCCTCGACAGTACAATGAGCAGTTCTTC. Translating it yields CASSLPPRQYNEQFF. The variable domain in full, with the rest retrieved from reference TRBV28 and TRBJ2-1, is DVKVTQSSRYLVKRTGEKVFLECVQDMDHENMFWYRQDPGLGLRLIYFSYDVKMKEKGDIPEGYSVSREKKERFSLILESASTNQTSMYLCASSLPPRQYNEQFFGPGTRLTVL.